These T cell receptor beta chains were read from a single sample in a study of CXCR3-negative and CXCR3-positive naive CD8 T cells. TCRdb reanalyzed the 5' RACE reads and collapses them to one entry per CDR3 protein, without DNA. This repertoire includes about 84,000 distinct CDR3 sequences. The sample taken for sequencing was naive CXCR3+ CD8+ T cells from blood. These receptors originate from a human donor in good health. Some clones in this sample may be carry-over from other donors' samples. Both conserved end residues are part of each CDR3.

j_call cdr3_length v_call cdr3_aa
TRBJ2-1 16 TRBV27 CASSLRSGGAQAEQFF
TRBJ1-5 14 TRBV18 CASSPEGLGQPQHF
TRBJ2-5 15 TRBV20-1 CSVFFSGGLGETQYF
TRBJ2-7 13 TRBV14 CASSPGFFYEQYF
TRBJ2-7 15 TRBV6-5 CASSYSNADSYEQYF
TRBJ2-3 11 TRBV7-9 CASSSKDTQYF
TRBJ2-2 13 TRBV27 CASSFGGTGELFF
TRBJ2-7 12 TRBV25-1 CASRDGIYELYF
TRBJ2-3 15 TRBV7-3 CASSLVSGVVDTQYF
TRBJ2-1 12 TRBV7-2 CASIYRGNEQFF
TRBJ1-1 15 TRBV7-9 CASSPRAGENTEAFF
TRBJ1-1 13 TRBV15 CATSRDRDTEAFF
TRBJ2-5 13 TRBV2 CVSLQGPQETQYF
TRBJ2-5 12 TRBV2 CATLDREETQYF
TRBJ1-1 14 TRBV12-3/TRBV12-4 CASSTTGFGTEAFF
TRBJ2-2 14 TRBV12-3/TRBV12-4 CASSQTGPTGELFF
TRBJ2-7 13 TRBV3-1 CASSQERLGTKYF
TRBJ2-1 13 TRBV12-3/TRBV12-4 CASIPAGYNEQFF
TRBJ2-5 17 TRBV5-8 CASSFLGTANPKETQYF
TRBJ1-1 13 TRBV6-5 CASSYGFGTEAFF
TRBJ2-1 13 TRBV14 CASSPTGDNEQFF
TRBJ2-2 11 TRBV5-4 CAYRVTGELFF
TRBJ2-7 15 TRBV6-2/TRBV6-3 CASSYLRRGTYEQYF
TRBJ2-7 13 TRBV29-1 CSVTTSAYYEQYF
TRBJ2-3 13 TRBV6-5 CASGTSGTDTQYF
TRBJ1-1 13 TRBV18 CASSHRDSYEAFF
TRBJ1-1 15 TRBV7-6 CASSSPDGMNTEAFF
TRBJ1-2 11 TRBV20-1 CSADPNYGYTF
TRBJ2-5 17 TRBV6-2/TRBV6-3 CASSLTGGLVGQETQYF